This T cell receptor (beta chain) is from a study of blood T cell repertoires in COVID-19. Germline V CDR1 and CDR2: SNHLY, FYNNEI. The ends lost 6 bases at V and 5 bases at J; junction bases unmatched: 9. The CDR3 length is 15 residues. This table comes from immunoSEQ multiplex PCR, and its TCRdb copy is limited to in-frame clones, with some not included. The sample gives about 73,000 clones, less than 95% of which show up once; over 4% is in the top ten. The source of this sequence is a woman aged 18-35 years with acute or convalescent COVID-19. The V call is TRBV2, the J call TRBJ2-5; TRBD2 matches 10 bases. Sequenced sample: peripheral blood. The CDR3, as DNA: TGTGCCAGCAGGGTCAAAGCGGGAGGGCCCGAGACCCAGTACTTC. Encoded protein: CASRVKAGGPETQYF.